This T cell receptor (beta chain) was recovered during a study of blood T cells in healthy people across ages. Study results and caveats: Significant beta diversity loss was already apparent by age approximately 36, declining roughly linearly.

A second roughly 7 to 11 cycle PCR used barcoded and J-beta primers. From the 5' RACE reads, TCRdb called clonotypes with MiXCR, one entry per CDR3 protein. The sample has approximately 800,000 distinct CDR3 sequences, around a quarter seen once. This clonotype was counted only a few times. Antigen specificity is unknown. A further study also used this sample, focusing on T cells of mothers and their children. From that report: Second-PCR amplification with M1S added sample barcodes and 2-4 random nucleotides. Maternal samples each gave over 9.5 million TCR beta CDR3 reads, and child samples several million each.

The sample taken for sequencing was blood. The TCR sequence derives from a boy between 10 and 17 years old in good health.

The CDR3 bases are TGTGCCAGCAGCGTAATGGGGGCTTATAATTCACCCCTCCACTTT. Amino acids: CASSVMGAYNSPLHF. The J gene is TRBJ1-6, the V gene TRBV9; tentative D call: TRBD1 (6 bases). V was trimmed by 1 base and J by 4 bases, leaving 9 bases between them. The CDR3 runs to 15 residues. CDR1 is SGDLS, CDR2 YYNGEE, per germline.